This T cell receptor (beta chain) was profiled in a study of T cell responses to AZD1222 COVID-19 vaccine. Overall study context: Whether given at about 4 or about 12 weeks, second doses were pooled.

Germline lookup yields CDR1 LNHNV and CDR2 YYDKDF (reference sequence). V dropped 6 bases and J dropped 5; count of bases not matched to a gene: 13. The CDR3 is 16 residues long. Study results and limitations: Donors were chiefly white British, with a greater number of females, and clonal diversity was perhaps underestimated. Across the whole spike, CD4 TCRs peaked at regions 160-218 and 743-854. Only a handful of AZD1222 recipients were seropositive at baseline.

TCRdb's table, derived via immunoSEQ multiplex PCR, lists solely in-frame clones and lacks some. The table records about 120,000 clones, around 87% of them present only once. As regards this clone: No antigen is known for it.

V and J are TRBV15 and TRBJ2-1; 7 positions match TRBD2. This specimen was peripheral blood, taken on day 0 of AZD1222 vaccination. This TCR came from an adult in good health. CDR3 nucleotide sequence: TGTGCCACCAGTAGCGCCGGCGGGAGCCGGCACAATGAGCAGTTCTTC. This codes for CATSSAGGSRHNEQFF.